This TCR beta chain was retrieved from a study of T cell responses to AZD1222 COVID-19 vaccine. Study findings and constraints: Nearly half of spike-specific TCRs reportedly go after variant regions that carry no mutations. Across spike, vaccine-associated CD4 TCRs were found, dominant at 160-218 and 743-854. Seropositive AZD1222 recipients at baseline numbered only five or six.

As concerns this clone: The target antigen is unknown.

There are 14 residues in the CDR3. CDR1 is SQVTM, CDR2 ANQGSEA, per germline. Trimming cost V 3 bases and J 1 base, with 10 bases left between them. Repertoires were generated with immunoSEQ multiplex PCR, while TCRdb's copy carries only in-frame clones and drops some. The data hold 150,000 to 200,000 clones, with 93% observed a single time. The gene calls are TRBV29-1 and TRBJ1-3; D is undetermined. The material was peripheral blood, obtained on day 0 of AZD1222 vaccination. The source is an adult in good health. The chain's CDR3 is CSVDPNLSGNTIYF. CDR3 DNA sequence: TGCAGCGTTGATCCAAACTTATCTGGAAACACCATATATTTT.